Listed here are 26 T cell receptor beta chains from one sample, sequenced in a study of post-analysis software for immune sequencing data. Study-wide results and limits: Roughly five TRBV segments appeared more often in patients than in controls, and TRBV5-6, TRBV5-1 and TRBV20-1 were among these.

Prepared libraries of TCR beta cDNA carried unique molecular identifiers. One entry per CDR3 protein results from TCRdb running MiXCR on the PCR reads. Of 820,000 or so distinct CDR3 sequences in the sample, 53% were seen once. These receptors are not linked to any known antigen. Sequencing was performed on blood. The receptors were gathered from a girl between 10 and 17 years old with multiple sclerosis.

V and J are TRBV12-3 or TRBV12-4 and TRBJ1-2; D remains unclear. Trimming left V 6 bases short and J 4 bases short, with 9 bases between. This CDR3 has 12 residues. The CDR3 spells CASRSEFYGYTF. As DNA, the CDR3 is TGTGCCAGCAGATCAGAATTCTATGGCTACACCTTC.

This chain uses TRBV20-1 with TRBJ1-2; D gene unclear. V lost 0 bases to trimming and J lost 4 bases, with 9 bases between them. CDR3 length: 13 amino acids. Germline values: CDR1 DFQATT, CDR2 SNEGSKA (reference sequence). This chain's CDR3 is CSAREARRYGYTF. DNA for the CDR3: TGCAGTGCTAGAGAGGCCAGGCGCTATGGCTACACCTTC.

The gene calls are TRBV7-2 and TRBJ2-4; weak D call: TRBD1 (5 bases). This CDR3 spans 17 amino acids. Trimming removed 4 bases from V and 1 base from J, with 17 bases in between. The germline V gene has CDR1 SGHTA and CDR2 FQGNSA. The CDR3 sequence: CASSSRVQGSAKNIQYF. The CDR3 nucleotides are TGTGCCAGCAGCTCACGAGTGCAGGGAAGTGCCAAAAACATTCAGTACTTC. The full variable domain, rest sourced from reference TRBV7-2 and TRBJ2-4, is GAGVSQSPSNKVTEKGKDVELRCDPISGHTALYWYRQSLGQGLEFLIYFQGNSAPDKSGLPSDRFSAERTGGSVSTLTIQRTQQEDSAVYLCASSSRVQGSAKNIQYFGAGTRLSVL.

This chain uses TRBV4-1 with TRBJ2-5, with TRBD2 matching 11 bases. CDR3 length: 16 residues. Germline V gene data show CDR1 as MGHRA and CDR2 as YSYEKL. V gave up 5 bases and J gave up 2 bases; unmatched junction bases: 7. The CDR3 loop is CASSLSWTSGQETQYF. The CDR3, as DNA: TGCGCCAGCAGCTTATCCTGGACTAGCGGGCAAGAGACCCAGTACTTC.

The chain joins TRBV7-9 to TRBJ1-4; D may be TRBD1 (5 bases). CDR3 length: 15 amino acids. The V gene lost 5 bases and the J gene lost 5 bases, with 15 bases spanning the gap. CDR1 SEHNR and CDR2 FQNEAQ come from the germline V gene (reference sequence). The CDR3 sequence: CASSPRDASNEKLFF. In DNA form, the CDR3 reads TGTGCCAGCAGCCCTCGGGACGCCTCGAATGAAAAACTGTTTTTT.

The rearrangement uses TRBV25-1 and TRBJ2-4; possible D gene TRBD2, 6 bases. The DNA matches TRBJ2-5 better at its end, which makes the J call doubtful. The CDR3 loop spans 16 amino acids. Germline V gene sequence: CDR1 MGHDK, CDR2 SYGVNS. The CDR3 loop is CASSELGGIPSETQYF. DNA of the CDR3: TGTGCCAGCAGTGAATTAGGCGGGATTCCTTCAGAGACCCAGTACTTC.

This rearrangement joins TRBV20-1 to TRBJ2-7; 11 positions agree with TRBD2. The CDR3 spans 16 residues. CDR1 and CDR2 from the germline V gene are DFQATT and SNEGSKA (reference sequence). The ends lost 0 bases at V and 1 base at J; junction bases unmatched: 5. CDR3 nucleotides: TGCAGTGCTAGAGATACCCTAGCGGGAGGATCCTACGAGCAGTACTTC. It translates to CSARDTLAGGSYEQYF.

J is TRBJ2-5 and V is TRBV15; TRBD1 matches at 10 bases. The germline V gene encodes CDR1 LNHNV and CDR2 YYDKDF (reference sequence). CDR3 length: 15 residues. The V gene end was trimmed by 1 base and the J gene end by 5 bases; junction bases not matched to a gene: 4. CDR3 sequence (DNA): TGTGCCACCAGCAGAGGGACAGGGGGGATGGAGACCCAGTACTTC. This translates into CATSRGTGGMETQYF.

CDR3 amino acids: CASSLKSGLPYEQYF. The CDR3 DNA follows: TGTGCCAGCAGTCTTAAAAGCGGGCTCCCCTACGAGCAGTACTTC. This chain connects TRBV27 to TRBJ2-7; possibly TRBD2 for D (6 bases). Germline CDR1 reads MNHEY; CDR2 reads SMNVEV (reference sequence). Trimming removed 5 bases from V and 2 bases from J, with 16 bases in between. The CDR3 consists of 15 residues.

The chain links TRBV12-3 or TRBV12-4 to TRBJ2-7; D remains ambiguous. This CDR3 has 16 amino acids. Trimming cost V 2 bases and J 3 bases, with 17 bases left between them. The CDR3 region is CASSLWSAAALYEQYF. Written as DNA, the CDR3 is TGTGCCAGCAGTTTATGGTCGGCAGCTGCCCTCTACGAGCAGTACTTC.

CDR3 residues: CSARGAGTGVYEQYF. DNA for the CDR3: TGCAGTGCTAGAGGAGCCGGGACAGGAGTCTACGAGCAGTACTTC. The V call is TRBV20-1, the J call TRBJ2-7, with 8 bases that match TRBD1. V was clipped by 1 base and J by 3 bases; unmatched bases: 8. This CDR3 has 15 residues. In germline, CDR1 is DFQATT, CDR2 SNEGSKA (reference sequence).

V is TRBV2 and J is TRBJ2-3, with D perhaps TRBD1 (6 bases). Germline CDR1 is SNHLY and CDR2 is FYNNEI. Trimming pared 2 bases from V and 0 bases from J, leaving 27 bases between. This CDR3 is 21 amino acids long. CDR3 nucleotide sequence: TGTGCCAGCAGTGAATATCTCTCGACCTTGGCCGGGACACCAAGCACAGATACGCAGTATTTT. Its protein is CASSEYLSTLAGTPSTDTQYF.

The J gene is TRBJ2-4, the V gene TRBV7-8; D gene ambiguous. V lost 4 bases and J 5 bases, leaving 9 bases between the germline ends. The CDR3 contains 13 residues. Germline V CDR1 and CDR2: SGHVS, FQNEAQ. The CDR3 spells CASSSSAENIQYF. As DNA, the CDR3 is TGTGCCAGCAGCTCAAGTGCAGAAAACATTCAGTACTTC.

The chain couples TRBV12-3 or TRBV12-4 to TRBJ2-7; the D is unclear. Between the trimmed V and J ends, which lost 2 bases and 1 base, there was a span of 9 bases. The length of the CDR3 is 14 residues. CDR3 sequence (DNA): TGTGCCAGCAGTTTAACACCGACATCCTACGAGCAGTACTTC. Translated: CASSLTPTSYEQYF.

In DNA form, the CDR3 reads TGTGCCAGCAGTTTAAGGGACAGGGGCGATGAAAAACTGTTTTTT. Translating it yields CASSLRDRGDEKLFF. The gene calls are TRBV12-3 or TRBV12-4 and TRBJ1-4; 10 nucleotides agree with TRBD1. The V segment lost 2 bases and the J segment 6 bases; nucleotides outside the gene matches: 3. The CDR3 length is 15 residues.

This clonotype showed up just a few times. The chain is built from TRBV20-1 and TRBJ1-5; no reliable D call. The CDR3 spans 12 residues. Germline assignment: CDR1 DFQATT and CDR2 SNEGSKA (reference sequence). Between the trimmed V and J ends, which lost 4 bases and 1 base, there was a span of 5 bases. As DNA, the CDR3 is TGCAGTGCTACGGACAGCAATCAGCCCCAGCATTTT. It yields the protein CSATDSNQPQHF.

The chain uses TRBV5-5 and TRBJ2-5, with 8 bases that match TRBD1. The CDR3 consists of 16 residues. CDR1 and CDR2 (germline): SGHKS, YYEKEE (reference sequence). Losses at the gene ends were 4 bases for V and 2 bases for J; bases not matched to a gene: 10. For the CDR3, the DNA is TGTGCCAGCAGCGGGGAACAGGGGGTGATACAAGAGACCCAGTACTTC. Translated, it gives CASSGEQGVIQETQYF.

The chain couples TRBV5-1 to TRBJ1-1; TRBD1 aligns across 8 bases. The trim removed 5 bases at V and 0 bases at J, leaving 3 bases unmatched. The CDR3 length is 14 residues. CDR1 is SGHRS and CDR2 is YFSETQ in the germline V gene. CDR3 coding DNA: TGCGCCAGCAGGGCAGGGGGCCTGAACACTGAAGCTTTCTTT. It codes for CASRAGGLNTEAFF.

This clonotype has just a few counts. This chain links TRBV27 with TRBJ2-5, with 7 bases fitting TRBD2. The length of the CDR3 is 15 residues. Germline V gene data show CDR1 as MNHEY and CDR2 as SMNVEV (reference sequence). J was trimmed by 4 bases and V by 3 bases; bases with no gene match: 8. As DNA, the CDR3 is TGTGCCAGCAGTTTCGGAGGGAGGGATAGAGAGACCCAGTACTTC. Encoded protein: CASSFGGRDRETQYF.

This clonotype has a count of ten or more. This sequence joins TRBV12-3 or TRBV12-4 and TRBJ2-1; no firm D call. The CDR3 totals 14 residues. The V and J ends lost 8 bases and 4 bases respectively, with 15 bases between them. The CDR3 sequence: CASGSDPAYNEQFF. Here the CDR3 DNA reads TGTGCCAGCGGCTCCGACCCCGCGTACAATGAGCAGTTCTTC.

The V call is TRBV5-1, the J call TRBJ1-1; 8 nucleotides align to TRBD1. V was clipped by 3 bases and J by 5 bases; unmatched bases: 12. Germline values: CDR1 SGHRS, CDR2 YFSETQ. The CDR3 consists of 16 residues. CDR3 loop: CASSWGWTGSETEAFF. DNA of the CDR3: TGCGCCAGCAGCTGGGGCTGGACAGGGTCTGAAACTGAAGCTTTCTTT.

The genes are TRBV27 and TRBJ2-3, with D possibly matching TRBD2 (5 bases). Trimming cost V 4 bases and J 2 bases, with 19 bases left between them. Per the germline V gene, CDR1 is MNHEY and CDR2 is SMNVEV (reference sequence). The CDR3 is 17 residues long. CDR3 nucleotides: TGTGCCAGCAGTTCGTTTGGGAACGGAGACTACACAGATACGCAGTATTTT. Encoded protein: CASSSFGNGDYTDTQYF.

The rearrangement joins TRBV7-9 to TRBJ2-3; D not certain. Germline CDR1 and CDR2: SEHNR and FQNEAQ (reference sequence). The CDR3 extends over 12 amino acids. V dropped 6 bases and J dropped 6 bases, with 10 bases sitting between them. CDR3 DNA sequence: TGTGCCAGCAGAGCGAGTCTGGATACGCAGTATTTT. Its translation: CASRASLDTQYF.

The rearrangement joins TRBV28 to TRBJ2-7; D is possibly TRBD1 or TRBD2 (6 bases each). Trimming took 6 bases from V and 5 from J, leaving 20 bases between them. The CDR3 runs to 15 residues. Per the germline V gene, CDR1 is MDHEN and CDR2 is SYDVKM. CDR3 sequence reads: CASSEGGTGSDEQYF. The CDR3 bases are TGTGCCAGCAGCGAGGGGGGCACTGGATCGGACGAGCAGTACTTC. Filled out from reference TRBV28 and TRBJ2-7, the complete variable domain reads DVKVTQSSRYLVKRTGEKVFLECVQDMDHENMFWYRQDPGLGLRLIYFSYDVKMKEKGDIPEGYSVSREKKERFSLILESASTNQTSMYLCASSEGGTGSDEQYFGPGTRLTVT.

CDR3 amino acids: CASTLAGGPSEQYF. Here the CDR3 DNA reads TGTGCCAGCACCTTAGCGGGGGGGCCCTCCGAGCAGTACTTC. The V gene is TRBV12-3 or TRBV12-4, the J gene TRBJ2-5; 11 bases map to TRBD2. The DNA end lines up better with TRBJ2-7; the J call may be wrong. This CDR3 contains 14 residues.

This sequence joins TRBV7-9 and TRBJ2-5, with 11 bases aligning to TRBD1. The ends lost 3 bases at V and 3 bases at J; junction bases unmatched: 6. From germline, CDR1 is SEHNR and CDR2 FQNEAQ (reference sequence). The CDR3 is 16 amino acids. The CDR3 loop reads CASSFGTGGTKETQYF. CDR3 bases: TGTGCCAGCAGCTTTGGGACAGGGGGTACTAAAGAGACCCAGTACTTC.